The 4 T cell receptor beta chains below come from one sample, sequenced in a study of post-analysis software for immune sequencing data. Points from the study as a whole: Among five TRBV segments more frequent in patients than controls were TRBV5-6, TRBV5-1 and TRBV20-1.

These receptors' antigens are unknown. Incorporated into the TCR beta cDNA libraries were unique molecular identifiers, which served to reduce PCR and sequencing biases. TCRdb called the PCR reads again in MiXCR, with one record for every CDR3 protein. The sample contains approximately 730,000 distinct CDR3 sequences, about 27% of which appear only once. Sequencing input: blood. All receptors come from a girl aged 10 to 17 with multiple sclerosis.

This clonotype showed up just a few times. The chain uses TRBV6-1 and TRBJ2-1, with 10 bases fitting TRBD2. Per the germline V gene, CDR1 is MNHNS and CDR2 is SASEGT. CDR3 size: 15 residues. V gave up 6 bases and J gave up 5 bases; unmatched junction bases: 7. The chain's CDR3 is CASSTGTSEHNEQFF. In DNA, the CDR3 is TGTGCCAGCAGCACCGGGACTAGCGAACACAATGAGCAGTTCTTC.

This clonotype occurred many times. The rearrangement uses TRBV29-1 and TRBJ2-1; tentatively, D is TRBD1 (5 bases). V lost 6 bases, J lost 3 bases, and 12 bases lay in between. The CDR3 spans 13 residues. Germline V lookup: CDR1 SQVTM, CDR2 ANQGSEA. CDR3 DNA sequence: TGCAGCGTGACGACAGCCGTCTACAATGAGCAGTTCTTC. This sequence encodes CSVTTAVYNEQFF.

J is TRBJ1-2 and V is TRBV6-1; a weak D match, TRBD1 (6 bases). V was shortened by 1 base and J by 4 bases, with 16 bases between the two germline ends. CDR3 size: 16 residues. Germline loops: CDR1 MNHNS, CDR2 SASEGT. CDR3 amino acids: CASSEGERQARYGYTF. CDR3 coding DNA: TGTGCCAGCAGTGAAGGGGAGAGACAGGCACGCTATGGCTACACCTTC.

This clonotype has a handful of counts. This chain connects TRBV20-1 to TRBJ1-2; TRBD1 matches 8 bases. There are 15 residues in the CDR3. V was clipped by 3 bases and J by 4 bases; unmatched bases: 10. Germline loops: CDR1 DFQATT, CDR2 SNEGSKA (reference sequence). The DNA of the CDR3 is TGCAGTGCTAGCGGGTGGACAGGGACAAGCTATGGCTACACCTTC. Translation: CSASGWTGTSYGYTF.